This T cell receptor (beta chain) derives from a study of T cells in Graves' hyperthyroidism and ophthalmopathy (dated by TCRdb to between 2019 and 2020). General notes on the study: Peripheral blood samples were taken at the time of initial diagnosis, prior to any treatment. In more than five Graves' hyperthyroidism patients, the study also compared T-cell repertoires from thyroid tissue with T-cell repertoires from blood. For training and testing, the roughly 93 patients in the discovery cohort were randomly divided in a 7:3 ratio. An independent validation cohort of 18 to 20 hyperthyroidism patients and about 15 patients who later progressed to ophthalmopathy tested prospective prediction of ophthalmopathy. A discovery cohort of about a hundred patients, about 44 with Graves' ophthalmopathy and fewer than 65 with stable Graves' hyperthyroidism, was used to find distinguishing TCR V-J signatures. The paper describes TCR Vbeta CDR3 sequencing of 135 peripheral blood samples, made up of some 42 ophthalmopathy patients, around 78 hyperthyroidism patients and roughly 17 progressor patients. After sampling, hyperthyroidism patients received methimazole starting at 30 mg daily, and ophthalmopathy patients received high-dose intravenous methylprednisolone. On the study overall, not on this receptor specifically: A 13 V-J signature model separated ophthalmopathy from stable hyperthyroidism, with around 88% sensitivity and 81.08% specificity in cross-validation and 80%/75% in testing. In validation, the model predicted progression to ophthalmopathy a median of roughly 6.5 months before onset, with 65% to 71% sensitivity and about 72% specificity. Sample size was not statistically predetermined, and investigators were not blinded to group allocation. Most expanded thyroid clonotypes (frequency above 0.001) were also detected in blood, suggesting blood repertoires may reflect thyroid immune responses.

Between the V and J ends, shortened by 6 bases and 7 bases respectively, the junction contains 15 bases. Sequences SGHTA (CDR1) and FQGNSA (CDR2) are obtained from the germline V gene. From its cysteine to its phenylalanine, the CDR3 spans 13 amino acids. Solely the CDR3 DNA is kept, with 39 bases framed from the first base. The TCR beta CDR3 regions were amplified from RNA transcripts. The TCR CDR3 was subjected to a first round of RT-PCR using the HTBI primer set and the Qiagen OneStep RT-PCR kit. Libraries were constructed in a second round of multiplex PCR, after which size selection and purification were performed. Paired-end sequencing of the libraries was performed with 100 bp reads on an Illumina HiSeq2000. Turning to the authors' computational methods: SOAPnuke was used to process the raw data, removing reads that contained adapters or uncalled bases, had a mean Phred below 15, or lacked an exact match to the constant primer or identifier. COPE v1.2.5 was used to merge high-quality paired reads, and clonotypes were defined as unique nucleotide sequences. Clonotypes were aligned to IMGT TRBV, TRBD and TRBJ reference segments using MiTCR v1.1. The analysis included only V-J combinations with a frequency above 0.0001, which together covered around 99% of the repertoires. The TCS score was defined as the ratio of F50 (clonal expansion) to E x V (chaos), calculated using BLOSUM62-based TCRdist between CDR3 peptides within each V-J. Welch's t-statistics and random forest reduced 450 to 600 V-J features to roughly 13, which were used in a naive Bayes classifier (R e1071). The public sequencing data were trimmed at Q25 with fastp and processed into clonotypes with MiXCR by TCRdb, which kept only in-frame beta chains. Rows merge per CDR3 protein into single entries with the most common DNA and genes. It is TCRdb's table, rather than the study itself, that gives the V and J calls and clone size. The sample profile shows approximately 600,000 distinct CDR3 sequences; roughly 15% of them were found once. The biggest ten clones account for around 3.9% of the sample.

Note on this clonotype: Its recognized antigen is unknown. Within one base of it there is no much larger clone, and no base qualities were kept.

Graves' hyperthyroidism was defined as stable when no progression to ophthalmopathy occurred over 18 months of follow-up. Hyperthyroidism patients were newly diagnosed, had a disease duration of under 2 months, and were aged 18 to 65 years. Patients with uncontrolled infections, other autoimmune diseases, pregnancy or lactation were excluded. Diagnoses were established on the basis of clinical symptoms, serum thyroxine and TRAb, thyroid ultrasound, and orbital computed tomography. PBMCs were isolated from more than 9 ml of fresh peripheral blood by Ficoll-Paque density gradient centrifugation. Total RNA was extracted using Trizol reagent, and RNA quality was assessed on an Agilent 2100 Bioanalyzer.

The specimen was blood. This sequence originates from a woman under 40 with Graves' hyperthyroidism. The chain joins TRBV7-2 to TRBJ1-1; TRBD1 might be the D gene, on 5 matching bases. The CDR3 sequence is CASRGVGGGEAFF. The DNA sequence is as follows: TGTGCCAGCAGGGGGGTTGGGGGGGGTGAAGCTTTCTTT.